This TCR beta chain was profiled in a study of T-cell reconstitution after alpha-beta-depleted transplantation in children. Study results and caveats: A year had passed since transplant, and T-cell counts and diversity by then came mostly from newly produced T cells. Expanded graft clones, several hundred of them, were reportedly the source of alpha-beta T cells about two months after transplant. Surviving recipient T cells and thymic progenitors produced the high day-60 TCRbeta diversity seen in some patients.

In this sample, this clonotype turned up a few times. Antigen unknown. Unique molecular identifiers tagged the TCRbeta library. In TCRdb, the PCR reads were re-called with MiXCR into one record per CDR3 protein. This table holds 200,000 or so distinct CDR3 sequences, approximately 6.8% found once. This clonotype was sampled from a girl less than two years old with combined immunodeficiency, due to receive a stem cell transplant. Specimen: PBMCs, collected before TCRalphabeta/CD19-depleted stem cell transplant.

The CDR3, as DNA: TGTGCCAGCAGCTCCTCTCACGGCCCCACAGATACGCAGTATTTT. It is translated as CASSSSHGPTDTQYF. This rearrangement joins TRBV7-9 to TRBJ2-3; D gene ambiguous. The CDR3 has 15 amino acids. The ends were cut back, 4 bases at V and 2 bases at J, with 13 bases in the middle. Germline CDR1 and CDR2: SEHNR and FQNEAQ (reference sequence).